This TCR beta chain was captured by sequencing in a study of T cells in Graves' hyperthyroidism and ophthalmopathy. Study in general: Peripheral blood was secured at the point of initial diagnosis, before any treatment.

Notes on the study in general: Most clonotypes expanded in the thyroid (above 0.001) were also present in blood.

The table lists this clonotype with a few counts. Its specificity is not known. V lost 7 bases and J lost 6; bases outside the gene matches: 7. The CDR3 totals 14 residues. Germline assignment: CDR1 LNHDA and CDR2 SQIVND (reference sequence). The TCR beta CDR3 regions underwent amplification using RNA transcripts as the source. When the TCR CDR3 underwent first-round RT-PCR, the HTBI primer set was used. A single record per CDR3 protein comes from TCRdb applying MiXCR to the multiplex PCR reads. This sample has under 400,000 distinct CDR3 sequences, with approximately 13% found just once. The specimen sequenced was blood. J is TRBJ1-4 and V is TRBV19, with TRBD1 matching 8 bases. The receptor comes from a young woman with Graves' hyperthyroidism. CDR3 amino acids: CASTHSTGDEKLFF. In DNA form, the CDR3 reads TGTGCCAGTACCCACTCGACAGGGGATGAAAAACTGTTTTTT.